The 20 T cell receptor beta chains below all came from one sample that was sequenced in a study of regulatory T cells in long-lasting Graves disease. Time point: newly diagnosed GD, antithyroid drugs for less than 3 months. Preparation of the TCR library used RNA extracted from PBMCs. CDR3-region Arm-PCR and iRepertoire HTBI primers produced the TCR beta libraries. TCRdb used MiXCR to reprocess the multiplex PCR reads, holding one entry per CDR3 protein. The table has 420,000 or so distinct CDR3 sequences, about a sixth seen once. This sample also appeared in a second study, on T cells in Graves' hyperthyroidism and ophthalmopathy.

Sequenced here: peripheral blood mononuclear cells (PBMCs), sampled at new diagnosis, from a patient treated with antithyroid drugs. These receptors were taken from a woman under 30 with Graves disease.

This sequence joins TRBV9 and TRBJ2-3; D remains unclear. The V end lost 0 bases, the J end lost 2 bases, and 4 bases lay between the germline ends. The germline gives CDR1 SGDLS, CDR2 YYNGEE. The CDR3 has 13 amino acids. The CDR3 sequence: CASSVAPTDTQYF. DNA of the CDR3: TGTGCCAGCAGCGTAGCCCCCACAGATACGCAGTATTTT.

The CDR3 sequence: CASSLSAGRGGTGELFF. The CDR3 nucleotides read TGTGCCAGCAGCTTATCGGCGGGCAGGGGCGGGACCGGGGAGCTGTTTTTT. The V call is TRBV11-2, the J call TRBJ2-2; perhaps TRBD1 as D (6 bases). This CDR3 contains 17 residues. The V gene's germline CDR1 is SGHAT and CDR2 FQNNGV. Trimming removed 2 bases at V and 5 bases at J, with 18 bases between.

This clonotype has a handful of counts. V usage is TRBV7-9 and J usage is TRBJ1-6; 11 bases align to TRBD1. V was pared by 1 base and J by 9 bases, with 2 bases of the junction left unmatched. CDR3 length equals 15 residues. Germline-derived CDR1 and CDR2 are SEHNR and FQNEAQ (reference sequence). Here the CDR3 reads CASSLVDRGLSPLHF. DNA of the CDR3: TGTGCCAGCAGCTTAGTGGACAGGGGGCTTTCACCCCTCCACTTT.

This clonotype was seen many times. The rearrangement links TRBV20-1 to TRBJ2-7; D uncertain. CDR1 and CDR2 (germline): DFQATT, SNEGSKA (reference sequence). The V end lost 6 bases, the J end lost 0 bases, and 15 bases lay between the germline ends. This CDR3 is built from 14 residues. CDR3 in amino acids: CSALGVVGSYEQYF. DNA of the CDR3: TGCAGTGCCTTAGGCGTAGTGGGCTCCTACGAGCAGTACTTC.

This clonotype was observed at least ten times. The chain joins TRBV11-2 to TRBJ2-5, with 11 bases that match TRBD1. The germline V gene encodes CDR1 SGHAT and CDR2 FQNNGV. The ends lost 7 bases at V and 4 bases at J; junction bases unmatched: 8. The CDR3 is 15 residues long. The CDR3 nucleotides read TGTGCCAGCACCCCGGACAGGGGGCTGGGAGAGACCCAGTACTTC. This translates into CASTPDRGLGETQYF.

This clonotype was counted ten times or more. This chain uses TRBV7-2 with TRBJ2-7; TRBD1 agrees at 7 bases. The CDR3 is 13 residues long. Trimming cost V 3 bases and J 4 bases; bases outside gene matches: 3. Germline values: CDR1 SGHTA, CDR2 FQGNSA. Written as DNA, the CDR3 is TGTGCCAGCAGCTTCGACAGGGCGTACGAGCAGTACTTC. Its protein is CASSFDRAYEQYF.

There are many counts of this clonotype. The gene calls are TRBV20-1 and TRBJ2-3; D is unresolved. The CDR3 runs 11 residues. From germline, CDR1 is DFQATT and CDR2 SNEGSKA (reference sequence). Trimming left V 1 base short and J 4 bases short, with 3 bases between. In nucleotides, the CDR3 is TGCAGTGCTAGAGTTGCAGATACGCAGTATTTT. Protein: CSARVADTQYF.

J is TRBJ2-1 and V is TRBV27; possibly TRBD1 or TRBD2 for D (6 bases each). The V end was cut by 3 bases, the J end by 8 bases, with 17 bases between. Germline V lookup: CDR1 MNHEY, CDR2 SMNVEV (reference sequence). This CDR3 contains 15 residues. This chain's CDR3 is CASSLGGYDFDEQFF. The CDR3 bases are TGTGCCAGCAGTTTGGGGGGCTATGATTTCGATGAGCAGTTCTTC.

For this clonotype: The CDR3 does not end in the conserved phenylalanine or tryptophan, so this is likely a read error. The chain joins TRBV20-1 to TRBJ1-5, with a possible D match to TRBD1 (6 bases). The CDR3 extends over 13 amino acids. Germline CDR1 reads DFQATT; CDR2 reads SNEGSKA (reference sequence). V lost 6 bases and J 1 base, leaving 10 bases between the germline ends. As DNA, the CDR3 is TGCAGTGCAGGAAGGGGGAGCAATCAGCCCCAGCATCTT. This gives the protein CSAGRGSNQPQHL.

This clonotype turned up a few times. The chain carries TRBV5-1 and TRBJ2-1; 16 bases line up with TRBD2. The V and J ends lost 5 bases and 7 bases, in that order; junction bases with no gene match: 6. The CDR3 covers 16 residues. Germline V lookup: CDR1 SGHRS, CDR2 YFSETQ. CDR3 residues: CASSPGLAGGANEQFF. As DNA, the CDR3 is TGCGCCAGCAGTCCGGGACTAGCGGGAGGGGCTAATGAGCAGTTCTTC.

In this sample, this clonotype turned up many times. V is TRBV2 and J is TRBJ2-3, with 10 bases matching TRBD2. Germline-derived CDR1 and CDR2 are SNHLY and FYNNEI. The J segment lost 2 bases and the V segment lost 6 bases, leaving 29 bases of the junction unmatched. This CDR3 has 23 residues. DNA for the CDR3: TGTGCCAGCAGAGGGGGTACGGGACGGAACCTGCCAGCGGGAGGGGTTGTCACAGATACGCAGTATTTT. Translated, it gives CASRGGTGRNLPAGGVVTDTQYF.

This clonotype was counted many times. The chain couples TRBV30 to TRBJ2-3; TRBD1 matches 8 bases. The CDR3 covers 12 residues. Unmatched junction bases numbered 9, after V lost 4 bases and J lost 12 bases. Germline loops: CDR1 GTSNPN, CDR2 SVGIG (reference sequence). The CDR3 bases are TGTGCCTGGACCATTACAGGGGGATCACAGTATTTT. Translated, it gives CAWTITGGSQYF.

Here the CDR3 reads CASSSFVGALGQYF. The CDR3 DNA reads TGTGCCAGCAGTTCGTTTGTGGGGGCATTGGGGCAGTACTTC. The chain links TRBV12-3 or TRBV12-4 to TRBJ2-7; a weak D match, TRBD1 (6 bases). This CDR3 spans 14 amino acids. With 4 bases removed from V and 9 bases from J, the gap between germline ends came to 19 bases.

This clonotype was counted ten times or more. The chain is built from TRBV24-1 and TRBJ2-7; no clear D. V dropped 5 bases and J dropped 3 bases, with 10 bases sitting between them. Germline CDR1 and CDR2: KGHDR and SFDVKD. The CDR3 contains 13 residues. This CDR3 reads CATSAPGSYEQYF. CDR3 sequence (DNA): TGTGCCACCAGTGCCCCGGGCAGCTACGAGCAGTACTTC.

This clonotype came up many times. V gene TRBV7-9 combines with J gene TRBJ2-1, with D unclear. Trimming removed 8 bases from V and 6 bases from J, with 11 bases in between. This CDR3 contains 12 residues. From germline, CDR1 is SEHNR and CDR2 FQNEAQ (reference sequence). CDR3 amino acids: CASSSSSNEQFF. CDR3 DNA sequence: TGTGCCAGCTCAAGCAGTAGCAATGAGCAGTTCTTC.

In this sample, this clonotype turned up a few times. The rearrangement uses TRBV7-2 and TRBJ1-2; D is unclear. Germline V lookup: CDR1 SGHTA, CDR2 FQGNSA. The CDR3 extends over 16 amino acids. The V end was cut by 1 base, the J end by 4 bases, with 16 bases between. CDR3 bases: TGTGCCAGCAGCTTAGTTTGGACGCAGATGGTCTATGGCTACACCTTC. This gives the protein CASSLVWTQMVYGYTF.

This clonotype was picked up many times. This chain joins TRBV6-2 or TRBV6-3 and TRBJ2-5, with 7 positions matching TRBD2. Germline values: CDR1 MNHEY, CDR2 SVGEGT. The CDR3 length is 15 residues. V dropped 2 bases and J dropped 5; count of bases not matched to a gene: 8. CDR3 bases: TGTGCCAGCAGTTACGGCGGCGGGAGCGGGGAGACCCAGTACTTC. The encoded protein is CASSYGGGSGETQYF.

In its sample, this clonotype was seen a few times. The chain's CDR3 is CASSIVVLSGEQYF. CDR3 nucleotides: TGTGCCAGTAGTATAGTGGTCCTCTCGGGGGAGCAGTACTTC. V and J are TRBV19 and TRBJ2-7; TRBD2 is a possible D gene (5 bases). CDR1 LNHDA and CDR2 SQIVND come from the germline V gene (reference sequence). The CDR3 has 14 amino acids. The V end lost 1 base, the J end lost 7 bases, and 14 bases lay between the germline ends.

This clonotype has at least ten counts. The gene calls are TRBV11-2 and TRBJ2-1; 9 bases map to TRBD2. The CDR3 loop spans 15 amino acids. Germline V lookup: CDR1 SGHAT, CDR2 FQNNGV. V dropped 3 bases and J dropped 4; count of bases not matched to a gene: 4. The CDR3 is CASSLTSGRYNEQFF. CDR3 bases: TGTGCCAGCAGCTTGACTAGCGGACGGTACAATGAGCAGTTCTTC. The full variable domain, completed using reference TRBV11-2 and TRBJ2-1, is EAGVAQSPRYKIIEKRQSVAFWCNPISGHATLYWYQQILGQGPKLLIQFQNNGVVDDSQLPKDRFSAERLKGVDSTLKIQPAKLEDSAVYLCASSLTSGRYNEQFFGPGTRLTVL.

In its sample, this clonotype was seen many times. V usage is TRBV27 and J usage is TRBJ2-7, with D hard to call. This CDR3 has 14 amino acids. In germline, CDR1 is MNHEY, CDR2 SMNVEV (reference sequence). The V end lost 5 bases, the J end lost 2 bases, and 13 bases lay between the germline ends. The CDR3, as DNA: TGTGCCAGCAGTACGACCACGCTCCCCTACGAGCAGTACTTC. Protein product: CASSTTTLPYEQYF.